These 31 T cell receptor beta chains were all obtained from the same sample, sequenced in a study of early T cells in non-severe SARS-CoV-2 infection. One entry per CDR3 protein results from TCRdb running MiXCR on the 5' RACE reads. The table lists 34,000 or so distinct CDR3 sequences, roughly 9.3% of them singletons. The material sequenced was whole blood. Every receptor here comes from an adult who was a healthcare worker with PCR-confirmed SARS-CoV-2 infection or an uninfected control (not recorded which).

This clonotype has more than one count but fewer than ten. The chain carries TRBV3-1 and TRBJ2-4, with D possibly matching TRBD2 (7 bases). Germline CDR1 and CDR2: LGHDT and YNNKEL (reference sequence). This CDR3 is 16 amino acids long. V gave up 6 bases and J gave up 1 base, with 16 bases separating them. The CDR3 DNA is TGTGCCAGCAGTCTCACGGGGGGCCGGGCCAAAAACATTCAGTACTTC. Amino acid sequence: CASSLTGGRAKNIQYF.

The V gene is TRBV5-1, the J gene TRBJ2-1, with TRBD1 matching 8 bases. The germline V gene encodes CDR1 SGHRS and CDR2 YFSETQ. V shed 6 bases and J 2 bases; nucleotides not matched to a gene: 1. This CDR3 spans 13 amino acids. DNA of the CDR3: TGCGCCAGCAAGGACAGGGCCTACAATGAGCAGTTCTTC. This codes for CASKDRAYNEQFF.

This clonotype was detected ten times or more. The CDR3 is CASSTTGTGSEQYF. The CDR3 nucleotides read TGTGCCAGTAGTACGACCGGGACAGGCAGCGAGCAGTACTTC. The chain uses TRBV19 and TRBJ2-7; the match to TRBD1 covers 8 bases. The J segment lost 6 bases and the V segment lost 4 bases, leaving 8 bases of the junction unmatched. Looked up from germline, CDR1 is LNHDA and CDR2 is SQIVND (reference sequence). CDR3 size: 14 residues.

As regards this clonotype: Since a much larger clone is just one base distant, this may be a read error. CDR3: CASSLAAQPQRF. DNA of the CDR3: TGTGCCAGCAGCTTAGCGGCCCAGCCCCAGCGTTTT. The V and J genes are TRBV13 and TRBJ1-5; D uncertain. The CDR3 totals 12 residues. Germline V gene lookup returns CDR1 PRHDT and CDR2 FYEKMQ (reference sequence).

This clonotype has a count of ten or more. This chain links TRBV20-1 with TRBJ2-5, with TRBD2 matching over 11 bases. The CDR3 covers 17 residues. The junction had 11 bases not matched to a gene; V was cut back by 0 bases and J by 5 bases. The germline V gene encodes CDR1 DFQATT and CDR2 SNEGSKA (reference sequence). This CDR3 is CSARDGRSGGADETQYF. DNA of the CDR3: TGCAGTGCTAGAGATGGGCGTAGCGGGGGGGCCGATGAGACCCAGTACTTC.

There are many counts of this clonotype. This CDR3 reads CSASTSGGLYNEQFF. CDR3 nucleotide sequence: TGCAGTGCCTCGACTAGCGGGGGCCTCTACAATGAGCAGTTCTTC. The chain has TRBV20-1 and TRBJ2-1; the match to TRBD2 covers 12 bases. V was pared by 6 bases and J by 3 bases, with 6 bases of the junction left unmatched. The CDR3 length is 15 residues. In germline, CDR1 is DFQATT, CDR2 SNEGSKA (reference sequence).

This clonotype was detected many times. The chain is built from TRBV6-6 and TRBJ1-2; the D gene is possibly TRBD1 (5 bases). The CDR3 consists of 13 residues. The V gene lost 5 bases and the J gene lost 4 bases, with 11 bases spanning the gap. Germline V gene sequence: CDR1 MNHNY, CDR2 SVGAGI (reference sequence). CDR3 in DNA: TGTGCCAGCAGTCCGACAGCTTCCTATGGCTACACCTTC. Residues: CASSPTASYGYTF.

This clonotype was seen more than once but under ten times. A read error is possible here, since a much larger clone lies one base away. J is TRBJ1-5 and V is TRBV27; D unclear. This CDR3 is 13 amino acids long. In germline, CDR1 is MNHEY, CDR2 SMNVEV (reference sequence). V was shortened by 3 bases and J by 0 bases, with 3 bases between the two germline ends. CDR3 in amino acids: CASSFDSNQPQHF. In DNA form, the CDR3 reads TGTGCCAGCAGTTTTGATAGCAATCAGCCCCAGCATTTT.

This chain links TRBV7-6 with TRBJ2-1; D is uncertain. The CDR3 runs to 15 residues. Trimming took off 1 base at V and 0 bases at J, with 7 bases between the two ends. Germline values: CDR1 SGHVS, CDR2 FNYEAQ. CDR3 in amino acids: CASSLGHSSYNEQFF. Here the CDR3 DNA reads TGTGCCAGCAGCTTAGGGCACAGCTCCTACAATGAGCAGTTCTTC.

The CDR3 sequence: CAWSNPRDRGRHEQYF. CDR3 sequence (DNA): TGTGCCTGGAGTAACCCCCGGGACAGGGGGCGACACGAGCAGTACTTC. The chain couples TRBV30 to TRBJ2-7, with TRBD1 identical over 12 bases. J lost 5 bases, V lost 2 bases, and 10 bases had no gene match. The length of the CDR3 is 16 residues. The germline V gene encodes CDR1 GTSNPN and CDR2 SVGIG (reference sequence).

On this clonotype itself: A much bigger clone sits one base away, suggesting this may be a read error. The chain recombines TRBV11-3 with TRBJ1-1; D remains ambiguous. Per germline, CDR1 SGHNT and CDR2 YENEEA. The CDR3 length is 13 residues. CDR3 in amino acids: CARSLVAQSEAFF. The CDR3 coding sequence is TGTGCCAGGAGCTTGGTGGCACAGTCTGAAGCTTTCTTT.

This clonotype has at least ten counts. The J gene is TRBJ1-1, the V gene TRBV10-2; D is possibly TRBD1 (6 bases). Germline CDR1 and CDR2: WSHSY and SAAADI. Deletions cut 6 bases from V and 6 bases from J, with 11 bases between. The CDR3 is made up of 12 amino acids. CDR3 in DNA: TGCGCCAGCAGCCAGGGGTTGGCTGAAGCTTTCTTT. Its protein is CASSQGLAEAFF.

This clonotype has a count of ten or more. The chain has TRBV12-5 and TRBJ2-3; 7 bases fit TRBD2. The CDR3 extends over 16 amino acids. Germline V gene data show CDR1 as LGHNT and CDR2 as FRNRAP. Trimming cost V 1 base and J 2 bases; bases outside gene matches: 6. The CDR3 loop is CASGLGEGSSTDTQYF. In DNA, the CDR3 is TGTGCTAGTGGTTTGGGGGAGGGCAGCTCCACAGATACGCAGTATTTT.

This clonotype is judged medium-sized. The chain uses TRBV14 and TRBJ1-6; D call uncertain. Germline assignment: CDR1 SGHDN and CDR2 FVKESK. Trimming left V 4 bases short and J 2 bases short, with 12 bases between. The CDR3 has 16 residues. CDR3 loop: CASSLGGSAYNSPLHF. The DNA of the CDR3 is TGTGCCAGCAGCCTCGGCGGGTCGGCCTATAATTCACCCCTCCACTTT.

The J gene is TRBJ2-1, the V gene TRBV6-2 or TRBV6-3, with D hard to call. CDR1 MNHEY and CDR2 SVGEGT come from the germline V gene. This CDR3 has 17 residues. V dropped 5 bases and J dropped 2 bases, with 19 bases sitting between them. Here the CDR3 DNA reads TGTGCCAGCAGTCGGTTGGTTGTGCTCGATACCTACAATGAGCAGTTCTTC. This translates into CASSRLVVLDTYNEQFF.

This clonotype was counted between two and nine times. V and J are TRBV6-2 or TRBV6-3 and TRBJ2-2, with TRBD2 matching over 12 bases. V shed 10 bases and J 2 bases; nucleotides not matched to a gene: 8. The germline V gene encodes CDR1 MNHEY and CDR2 SVGEGT. This CDR3 region has 16 residues. The CDR3 sequence is CATPTSGGSNTGELFF. In nucleotides, the CDR3 is TGTGCCACCCCGACTAGCGGGGGATCAAACACCGGGGAGCTGTTTTTT.

This clonotype was observed at least ten times. The J gene is TRBJ2-1, the V gene TRBV7-7, with D tentatively TRBD2 (6 bases). The CDR3 length is 16 residues. Trimming pared 1 base from V and 1 base from J, leaving 11 bases between. Germline CDR1 reads SSHAT; CDR2 reads FNYEAQ (reference sequence). Written as DNA, the CDR3 is TGTGCCAGCAGCTTAGGGGGGGTGAGTTCCTACAATGAGCAGTTCTTC. This gives the protein CASSLGGVSSYNEQFF.

This clonotype was observed many times. The V and J genes are TRBV19 and TRBJ2-4, with D perhaps matching TRBD2 (6 bases). Germline V CDR1 and CDR2: LNHDA, SQIVND (reference sequence). V shed 0 bases and J shed 0 bases, with 12 bases lying between them. The length of the CDR3 is 17 residues. CDR3 nucleotide sequence: TGTGCCAGTAGTATAGAGGAGGGTATTCTAGCCAAAAACATTCAGTACTTC. Protein sequence: CASSIEEGILAKNIQYF.

This clonotype is categorized as medium-sized. The chain combines TRBV6-6 with TRBJ2-5; weak D call: TRBD2 (5 bases). Trimming left V 5 bases short and J 4 bases short, with 14 bases between. The CDR3 runs 14 residues. Germline V gene lookup returns CDR1 MNHNY and CDR2 SVGAGI (reference sequence). The CDR3 DNA sequence: TGTGCCAGCAGTGACCCCCGGACTGCAGAGACCCAGTACTTC. It specifies CASSDPRTAETQYF.

This clonotype was observed many times. The V gene is TRBV20-1, the J gene TRBJ2-7; either TRBD1 or TRBD2 may fit D (5 bases each). In germline, CDR1 is DFQATT, CDR2 SNEGSKA (reference sequence). V shed 1 base and J shed 5 bases, with 18 bases lying between them. The CDR3 is 15 residues long. CDR3 residues: CSARAFALEGHEQYF. Here the CDR3 DNA reads TGCAGTGCTAGAGCTTTCGCCCTCGAGGGGCACGAGCAGTACTTC.

Only a few counts were recorded for this clonotype. CDR3 residues: CASRLNTDTQYF. CDR3 DNA sequence: TGTGCCAGCAGGCTTAACACAGATACGCAGTATTTT. V is TRBV7-2 and J is TRBJ2-3; D is uncertain. The CDR3 is 12 amino acids. Trimming took 6 bases from V and 2 from J, leaving 6 bases between them. Germline V lookup: CDR1 SGHTA, CDR2 FQGNSA.

This clonotype was observed at least ten times. The J gene is TRBJ1-1, the V gene TRBV5-6, with D possibly being TRBD1 (6 bases). There are 12 residues in the CDR3. Trimming pared 3 bases from V and 5 bases from J, leaving 8 bases between. Germline CDR1 reads SGHDT; CDR2 reads YYEEEE. The CDR3 sequence: CASSYRVTEAFF. The CDR3 nucleotides read TGTGCCAGCAGCTACAGGGTTACTGAAGCTTTCTTT. The full variable domain, with the rest looked up from reference TRBV5-6 and TRBJ1-1, is DAGVTQSPTHLIKTRGQQVTLRCSPKSGHDTVSWYQQALGQGPQFIFQYYEEEERQRGNFPDRFSGHQFPNYSSELNVNALLLGDSALYLCASSYRVTEAFFGQGTRLTVV.

This clonotype was seen repeatedly, ten times or more. V is TRBV10-3 and J is TRBJ2-7, with no clear D. The CDR3 totals 14 residues. Trimming took off 7 bases at V and 0 bases at J, with 13 bases between the two ends. In germline, CDR1 is ENHRY, CDR2 SYGVKD. CDR3 in DNA: TGTGCCATCAAATCCAAAGACCTCTCCTACGAGCAGTACTTC. Its translation: CAIKSKDLSYEQYF.

This clonotype has a count of ten or more. This rearrangement joins TRBV18 to TRBJ2-5; D is unclear. Germline CDR1 KGHSH, CDR2 LQKENI. This CDR3 region has 11 residues. V was shortened by 5 bases and J by 2 bases, with 3 bases between the two germline ends. The CDR3 nucleotides read TGTGCCAGCTCAGAACAAGAGACCCAGTACTTC. This translates into CASSEQETQYF.

This clonotype was seen repeatedly, ten times or more. V is TRBV12-3 or TRBV12-4 and J is TRBJ2-2, with D possibly being TRBD1 or TRBD2 (7 bases each). CDR3 size: 15 residues. V was trimmed by 6 bases and J by 7 bases, leaving 18 bases between them. The CDR3, as DNA: TGTGCCAGCAGAGCGGGACAGTGGCTCGTCGGGGAGCTGTTTTTT. Its protein is CASRAGQWLVGELFF.

This clonotype was seen repeatedly, ten times or more. V gene TRBV12-3 or TRBV12-4 combines with J gene TRBJ2-5; D not certain. V lost 0 bases to trimming and J lost 9 bases, with 8 bases between them. This CDR3 comprises 12 residues. The CDR3 nucleotides are TGTGCCAGCAGTTTAGCGGGTAGGGCCCAGTACTTC. As protein: CASSLAGRAQYF.

This clonotype was counted ten times or more. The junction departs from the called germline gene at one end, perhaps through a read error. The gene calls are TRBV7-7 and TRBJ2-3, with D unresolved. CDR3 size: 13 residues. The V gene's germline CDR1 is SSHAT and CDR2 FNYEAQ (reference sequence). In DNA form, the CDR3 reads TGTGCTAGCAGCCCTATACCTGGGGATACGCAGTATTTT. It specifies CASSPIPGDTQYF.

A few counts support this clonotype. The chain employs TRBV7-2 and TRBJ1-5, with D hard to call. Trimming removed 0 bases from V and 0 bases from J, with 9 bases in between. The V gene's germline CDR1 is SGHTA and CDR2 FQGNSA. The CDR3 loop spans 16 amino acids. The CDR3 DNA sequence: TGTGCCAGCAGCTTAGCGGGGTCCCGTAGCAATCAGCCCCAGCATTTT. Translated, it gives CASSLAGSRSNQPQHF.

This clonotype was seen a few times. This sequence joins TRBV10-1 and TRBJ2-3; D might be TRBD1 (6 bases). Trimming removed 3 bases at V and 0 bases at J, with 10 bases between. Germline assignment: CDR1 WNHNN and CDR2 SYGVQD (reference sequence). CDR3 length equals 15 residues. In DNA form, the CDR3 reads TGCGCCAGCAGTGACGGGGACACCAGCACAGATACGCAGTATTTT. Translating it yields CASSDGDTSTDTQYF.

This clonotype has a count of ten or more. This rearrangement joins TRBV20-1 to TRBJ1-1; maybe TRBD1 (5 bases). The CDR3 sequence is 14 residues long. Germline lookup yields CDR1 DFQATT and CDR2 SNEGSKA (reference sequence). The V gene lost 2 bases and the J gene lost 8 bases, with 18 bases spanning the gap. The CDR3 bases are TGCAGTGCTAGAAAGGGGCAGGCCTATGCAGAAGCTTTCTTT. Protein product: CSARKGQAYAEAFF.

This clonotype was detected ten times or more. V is TRBV27 and J is TRBJ2-2; no firm D call. The CDR3 contains 15 residues. V lost 3 bases and J 1 base, leaving 9 bases between the germline ends. CDR1 is MNHEY, CDR2 SMNVEV, per germline (reference sequence). As DNA, the CDR3 is TGTGCCAGCAGTTTTCAGACGGGGAACACCGGGGAGCTGTTTTTT. It specifies CASSFQTGNTGELFF.